Each of the 23 T cell receptor beta chains below was sequenced from the same sample in a study of cytomegalovirus exposure and HLA in healthy donors. PCR primers comprised 60 Vbeta and 13 Jbeta primers. Sequencing was performed with immunoSEQ multiplex PCR; in TCRdb, only in-frame clones are kept and a portion is missing. This sample yields around 150,000 clones, of which approximately 79% are seen a single time; around 0.98% belongs to the top ten. Sequencing was done on a sample of PBMCs. These receptors were collected from a woman aged 45-59 years in good health and CMV-seropositive.

J is TRBJ1-2 and V is TRBV6-1; TRBD1 agrees at 8 bases. Germline V gene lookup returns CDR1 MNHNS and CDR2 SASEGT. CDR3 length: 15 amino acids. V dropped 3 bases and J dropped 4; count of bases not matched to a gene: 7. CDR3: CASSDTLQGGYGYTF. The CDR3 region has the DNA TGTGCCAGCAGTGATACCTTACAGGGGGGCTATGGCTACACCTTC.

The V call is TRBV2, the J call TRBJ1-5; a weak D match, TRBD1 (6 bases). Germline V gives CDR1 SNHLY, CDR2 FYNNEI. CDR3 length: 15 amino acids. V was cut by 1 base and J by 0 bases, with 7 bases left in between. CDR3 sequence: CASSEEGDSNQPQHF. CDR3 in DNA: TGTGCCAGCAGTGAAGAGGGGGATAGCAATCAGCCCCAGCATTTT.

The rearrangement joins TRBV5-4 to TRBJ1-1; tentatively, D is TRBD1 (5 bases). This CDR3 is 15 amino acids long. The germline gives CDR1 SGHNT, CDR2 YYREEE (reference sequence). V was trimmed by 2 bases and J by 1 base, leaving 12 bases between them. The CDR3 is CASSFTGGGNTEAFF. In DNA, the CDR3 is TGTGCCAGCAGCTTTACTGGGGGGGGGAACACTGAAGCTTTCTTT.

This clone was seen only once. The J gene is TRBJ2-1, the V gene TRBV28, with 7 bases lining up with TRBD2. This CDR3 is 15 amino acids long. CDR1 and CDR2 (germline): MDHEN, SYDVKM. J was trimmed by 2 bases and V by 6 bases; bases with no gene match: 7. CDR3 protein: CASRGAGTTYNEQFF. CDR3 DNA sequence: TGTGCCAGCAGGGGAGCGGGGACCACCTACAATGAGCAGTTCTTC. Drawing the rest from reference TRBV28 and TRBJ2-1, the complete variable domain is DVKVTQSSRYLVKRTGEKVFLECVQDMDHENMFWYRQDPGLGLRLIYFSYDVKMKEKGDIPEGYSVSREKKERFSLILESASTNQTSMYLCASRGAGTTYNEQFFGPGTRLTVL.

This clone was detected a few times. Here the CDR3 reads CASSADALTRSSYEQYF. Written as DNA, the CDR3 is TGTGCCAGCAGCGCAGATGCCCTGACGAGGAGCTCCTACGAGCAGTACTTC. This chain connects TRBV9 to TRBJ2-7; unclear D gene. Germline V gene lookup returns CDR1 SGDLS and CDR2 YYNGEE. V dropped 3 bases and J dropped 0 bases, with 19 bases sitting between them. The CDR3 is 17 residues long.

The chain carries TRBV6-1 and TRBJ1-6, with D unclear. The CDR3 has 14 amino acids. Germline-derived CDR1 and CDR2 are MNHNS and SASEGT. Deletions cut 1 base from V and 8 bases from J, with 9 bases between. CDR3 loop: CASSEVTGYSPLHF. The CDR3 DNA sequence: TGTGCCAGCAGTGAAGTTACGGGTTATTCACCCCTCCACTTT.

This chain uses TRBV18 with TRBJ2-3; no clear D. This CDR3 region has 14 residues. CDR1 KGHSH and CDR2 LQKENI come from the germline V gene. The germline V and J ends were trimmed by 5 bases and 6 bases, with 15 bases remaining between them. Written as DNA, the CDR3 is TGTGCCAGCTCAGGTACCACCTCCGAGGATACGCAGTATTTT. Translating gives CASSGTTSEDTQYF. The whole variable domain, filled in from reference TRBV18 and TRBJ2-3, reads NAGVMQNPRHLVRRRGQEARLRCSPMKGHSHVYWYRQLPEEGLKFMVYLQKENIIDESGMPKERFSAEFPKEGPSILRIQQVVRGDSAAYFCASSGTTSEDTQYFGPGTRLTVL.

This chain connects TRBV7-2 to TRBJ1-6; 12 nucleotides agree with TRBD1. Germline assignment: CDR1 SGHTA and CDR2 FQGNSA. Trimming took 5 bases from V and 8 from J; bases not matched to a gene: 4. This CDR3 spans 15 amino acids. CDR3 residues: CASSLGDRGHSPLHF. The CDR3 coding sequence is TGTGCCAGCAGCCTAGGGGACAGGGGGCATTCACCCCTCCACTTT.

This chain links TRBV5-6 with TRBJ2-1; 12 bases fit TRBD2. Germline trimming cut 3 bases from V and 2 bases from J; bases unmatched to any gene: 9. Germline V gene lookup returns CDR1 SGHDT and CDR2 YYEEEE. The CDR3 contains 18 residues. The CDR3 nucleotides read TGTGCCAGCAGCTATATAGGATCTAGCGGGAGGGCCTACAATGAGCAGTTCTTC. This gives the protein CASSYIGSSGRAYNEQFF. Filled out from reference TRBV5-6 and TRBJ2-1, the complete variable domain reads DAGVTQSPTHLIKTRGQQVTLRCSPKSGHDTVSWYQQALGQGPQFIFQYYEEEERQRGNFPDRFSGHQFPNYSSELNVNALLLGDSALYLCASSYIGSSGRAYNEQFFGPGTRLTVL.

This chain uses TRBV2 with TRBJ2-3; 16 nucleotides line up with TRBD2. This CDR3 region has 15 residues. Germline V gene lookup returns CDR1 SNHLY and CDR2 FYNNEI. The J segment lost 4 bases and the V segment lost 6 bases, leaving 1 base of the junction unmatched. For the CDR3, the DNA is TGTGCCAGCAGGGGGACTAGCGGGGGGGCAGATACGCAGTATTTT. It codes for CASRGTSGGADTQYF.

In its sample, this clone was seen a few times. The chain carries TRBV6-5 and TRBJ1-3; 7 bases map to TRBD1. The CDR3 consists of 14 residues. Looked up from germline, CDR1 is MNHEY and CDR2 is SVGAGI. Trimming took 4 bases from V and 3 from J; bases not matched to a gene: 3. In nucleotides, the CDR3 is TGTGCCAGCAGTTCGGCAGGGGGTGGAAACACCATATATTTT. Amino acids: CASSSAGGGNTIYF.

J is TRBJ1-5 and V is TRBV4-1, with D perhaps TRBD1 (6 bases). Germline V gives CDR1 MGHRA, CDR2 YSYEKL. There are 17 residues in the CDR3. V was trimmed by 0 bases and J by 5 bases, leaving 17 bases between them. CDR3 loop: CASSQDSTGSGYQPQHF. The CDR3, as DNA: TGCGCCAGCAGCCAAGATAGTACAGGGTCGGGGTATCAGCCCCAGCATTTT.

This clone showed up just a few times. This CDR3 reads CASSRAHKNTEAFF. As DNA, the CDR3 is TGTGCCAGTAGTAGGGCCCACAAGAACACTGAAGCTTTCTTT. This chain links TRBV19 with TRBJ1-1, with D unresolved. V was trimmed by 4 bases and J by 1 base, leaving 10 bases between them. This CDR3 has 14 amino acids. Per germline, CDR1 LNHDA and CDR2 SQIVND (reference sequence).

The CDR3: CASSGGVSHEQFF. The CDR3 DNA reads as TGTGCCAGCAGCGGAGGGGTTTCTCATGAGCAGTTCTTC. The rearrangement joins TRBV5-6 to TRBJ2-1; possibly TRBD2 for D (6 bases). Deletions cut 4 bases from V and 8 bases from J, with 13 bases between. Germline V gene lookup returns CDR1 SGHDT and CDR2 YYEEEE. This CDR3 is built from 13 residues.

V usage is TRBV12-5 and J usage is TRBJ2-3; weak D call: TRBD2 (6 bases). The CDR3 is 15 residues long. Trimming took off 4 bases at V and 0 bases at J, with 11 bases between the two ends. Germline CDR1 and CDR2: LGHNT and FRNRAP. CDR3 sequence reads: CASGWPGTSTDTQYF. Here the CDR3 DNA reads TGTGCTAGTGGTTGGCCCGGGACTAGCACAGATACGCAGTATTTT.

CDR3 in DNA: TGTGCCAGCTCACCGCAGGGACAGGGGCATCAAGAGACCCAGTACTTC. As protein: CASSPQGQGHQETQYF. The chain couples TRBV18 to TRBJ2-5; 10 nucleotides line up with TRBD1. Germline V gene lookup returns CDR1 KGHSH and CDR2 LQKENI. The trim removed 3 bases at V and 2 bases at J, leaving 6 bases unmatched. The CDR3 covers 16 residues.

The rearrangement uses TRBV2 and TRBJ2-6; the D is unclear. With 9 bases removed from V and 4 bases from J, the gap between germline ends came to 7 bases. Germline values: CDR1 SNHLY, CDR2 FYNNEI. The CDR3 is 12 amino acids. CDR3 residues: CARRLGANVLTF. CDR3 nucleotides: TGTGCCAGGCGCCTCGGGGCCAACGTCCTGACTTTC.

A single count supports this clone. This chain connects TRBV16 to TRBJ1-1; D is perhaps TRBD1 (5 bases). CDR3 size: 15 residues. Looked up from germline, CDR1 is KGHSY and CDR2 is FQNENV. Trimming removed 4 bases from V and 1 base from J, with 13 bases in between. CDR3 in amino acids: CASSPSRGGNTEAFF. CDR3 in DNA: TGTGCCAGCAGCCCGAGTCGGGGGGGGAACACTGAAGCTTTCTTT.

The chain carries TRBV10-3 and TRBJ1-4, with 9 bases aligning to TRBD1. V lost 5 bases to trimming and J lost 8 bases; unmatched junction nucleotides: 9. The CDR3 covers 15 residues. Germline-derived CDR1 and CDR2 are ENHRY and SYGVKD. The CDR3 loop is CAISNGQGMGEKLFF. DNA of the CDR3: TGTGCCATCAGTAACGGACAGGGGATGGGGGAAAAACTGTTTTTT.

This clone occurred a few times. The V call is TRBV18, the J call TRBJ1-6; maybe TRBD1 (6 bases). This CDR3 comprises 15 residues. Germline loops: CDR1 KGHSH, CDR2 LQKENI. Trimming shortened V by 3 bases and J by 5 bases, and 11 bases separated the two germline ends. CDR3 nucleotide sequence: TGTGCCAGCTCACCCGGACAGCCTGATAATTCACCCCTCCACTTT. The encoded protein is CASSPGQPDNSPLHF.

This chain uses TRBV6-6 with TRBJ2-4; 10 bases line up with TRBD1. V lost 5 bases, J lost 0 bases, and 4 bases stayed unmatched. Germline CDR1 is MNHNY and CDR2 is SVGAGI (reference sequence). The CDR3 consists of 16 residues. CDR3 in amino acids: CASSQTGGIAKNIQYF. The CDR3 DNA sequence: TGTGCCAGCAGTCAGACAGGGGGCATAGCCAAAAACATTCAGTACTTC.

The chain is built from TRBV10-1 and TRBJ2-3; TRBD2 matches 8 bases. The CDR3 extends over 15 amino acids. The V and J ends lost 2 bases and 6 bases, in that order; junction bases with no gene match: 7. Per germline, CDR1 WNHNN and CDR2 SYGVQD (reference sequence). CDR3 loop: CASSETSGSVDTQYF. The CDR3 DNA reads as TGCGCCAGCAGTGAGACTAGCGGTTCAGTTGATACGCAGTATTTT.

The rearrangement joins TRBV6-5 to TRBJ2-7; 9 positions agree with TRBD2. Unmatched junction bases numbered 6, after V lost 4 bases and J lost 2 bases. Germline CDR1 and CDR2: MNHEY and SVGAGI. CDR3 length: 15 amino acids. The DNA for the CDR3 is TGTGCCAGCAGTTCCCGACTAGCGGCAACCTACGAGCAGTACTTC. This encodes CASSSRLAATYEQYF.